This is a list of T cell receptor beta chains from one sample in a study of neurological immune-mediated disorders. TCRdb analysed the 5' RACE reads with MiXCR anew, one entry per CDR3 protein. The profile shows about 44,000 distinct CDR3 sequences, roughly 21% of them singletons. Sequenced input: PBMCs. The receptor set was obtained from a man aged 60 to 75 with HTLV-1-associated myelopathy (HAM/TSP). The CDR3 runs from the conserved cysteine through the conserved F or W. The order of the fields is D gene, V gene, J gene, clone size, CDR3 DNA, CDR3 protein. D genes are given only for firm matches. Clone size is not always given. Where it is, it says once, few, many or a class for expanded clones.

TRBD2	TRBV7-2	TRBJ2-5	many	TGTGCCAGCAGTCCCGGGACTAGCGGAGGGTACCAAGAGACCCAGTACTTC	CASSPGTSGGYQETQYF
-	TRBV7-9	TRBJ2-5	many	TGTGCCAGCAGCTTAGTAGGATTAGGGGAGACCCAGTACTTC	CASSLVGLGETQYF
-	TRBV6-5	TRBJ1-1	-	TGTGCCAGCCGGGGGCAAAGGACTGAAGCTTTCTTT	CASRGQRTEAFF
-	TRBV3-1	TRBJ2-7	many	TGTGCCAGCAGCCAAATTGGGACGGAGACCTACGAGCAGTACTTC	CASSQIGTETYEQYF
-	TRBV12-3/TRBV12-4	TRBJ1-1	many	TGTGCCAGCAGTCCCCGCACTGAAGCTTTCTTT	CASSPRTEAFF
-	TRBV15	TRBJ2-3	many	TGTGCCACCAGCAGAGATATGAGCAATACGCAGTATTTT	CATSRDMSNTQYF
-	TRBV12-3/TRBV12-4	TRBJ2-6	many	TGTGCCAGCACCCTGGGCAGGGCCAACGTCCTGACTTTC	CASTLGRANVLTF
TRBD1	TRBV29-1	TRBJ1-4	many	TGCAGCGTTACCAAGACAGGGTTAGGTGAAAAACTGTTTTTT	CSVTKTGLGEKLFF
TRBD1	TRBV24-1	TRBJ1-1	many	TGTGCCACCAGTGATTCGGCAGGGGGTAACACTGAAGCTTTCTTT	CATSDSAGGNTEAFF
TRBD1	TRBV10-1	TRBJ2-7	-	TGCGCCAGCAGTAAGGACAGGGGCTACGAGCAGTACTTC	CASSKDRGYEQYF
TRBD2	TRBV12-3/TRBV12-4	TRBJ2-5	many	TGTGCCAGCGGCGGGGGGCGGCAAGAGACCCAGTACTTC	CASGGGRQETQYF
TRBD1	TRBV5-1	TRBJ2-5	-	TGCGCCAGCAGCTTGGCGAAGACAGGGGGCCAAGAGACCCAGTACTTC	CASSLAKTGGQETQYF
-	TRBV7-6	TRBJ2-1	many	TGTGCCAGCAGCCCTCTAGCGAGTGTCCATGAGCAGTTCTTC	CASSPLASVHEQFF
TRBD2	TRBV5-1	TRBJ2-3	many	TGCGCCAGCACCTCCTGGACTAGCGGTCCCACAGATACGCAGTATTTT	CASTSWTSGPTDTQYF
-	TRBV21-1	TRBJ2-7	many	TGTGCCAGCAGCAATGAGGGCCAAGATGGAGGCGAGCAGTACTTC	CASSNEGQDGGEQYF
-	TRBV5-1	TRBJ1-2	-	TGCGCCAGCAGCTTGGTTCCGGGCCGAGGCGGCTACACCTTC	CASSLVPGRGGYTF
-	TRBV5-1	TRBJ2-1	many	TGCGCCAGCAGCTTCATAGGAGGGCCCCTTAATGAGCAGTTCTTC	CASSFIGGPLNEQFF
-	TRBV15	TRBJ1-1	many	TGTGCCACCAGCAGACCCGAACTCTCTGGCTCCCGAGCTTTCTTT	CATSRPELSGSRAFF
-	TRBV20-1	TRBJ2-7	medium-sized	TGCAGTGCTAGAGATGCAGGGAGCTCCTACGAGCAGTACTTC	CSARDAGSSYEQYF
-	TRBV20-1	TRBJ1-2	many	TGCAGTGCTAGAGATGGACACTCCTATGGCTACACCTTC	CSARDGHSYGYTF
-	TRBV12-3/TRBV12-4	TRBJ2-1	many	TGTGCCAGCAGGCCACTAGCAGGAGGGTACAATGAGCAGTTCTTC	CASRPLAGGYNEQFF
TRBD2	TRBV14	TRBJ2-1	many	TGTGCCAGCAGCTCAATAGCGGGAGTGGTCTACAATGAGCAGTTCTTC	CASSSIAGVVYNEQFF
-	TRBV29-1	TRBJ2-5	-	TGCAGCGTTGGAAGTGGGTCCCTAGAGACCCAGTACTTC	CSVGSGSLETQYF
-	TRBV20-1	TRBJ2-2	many	TGCAGTGGGCGGGAAGTTAACACCGGGGAGCTGTTTTTT	CSGREVNTGELFF
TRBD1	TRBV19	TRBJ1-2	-	TGTGCCAGTAAGGAAAAGGGGGCGAACGGCTACACCTTC	CASKEKGANGYTF
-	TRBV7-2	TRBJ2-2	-	TGTGCCAGCAGCTTAGTGTCGGGGGGACAGGCGCACACCGGGGAGCTGTTTTTT	CASSLVSGGQAHTGELFF
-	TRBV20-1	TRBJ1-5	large	TGCAGTGCTACAGGGAGCAATCAGCCCCAGCATTTT	CSATGSNQPQHF
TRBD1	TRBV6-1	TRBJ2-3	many	TGTGCCACCCTGATGGGACAGGAATCTGCAGATACGCAGTATTTT	CATLMGQESADTQYF
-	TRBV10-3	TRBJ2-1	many	TGTGCCATCAGCCCCCAGGCAGGGGGGACCTACAATGAGCAGTTCTTC	CAISPQAGGTYNEQFF
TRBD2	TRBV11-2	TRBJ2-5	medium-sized	TGTGCCAGCCGGGGACTAGCGGGAGTAGAGACCCAGTACTTC	CASRGLAGVETQYF
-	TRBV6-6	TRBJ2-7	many	TGTGCCATCAGGGACGCTAGCCAATACGAGCAGTACTTC	CAIRDASQYEQYF
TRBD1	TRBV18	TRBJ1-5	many	TGTGCCAGCTCACCAGAAGGACAGGGTAGTCAGCCCCAGCATTTT	CASSPEGQGSQPQHF
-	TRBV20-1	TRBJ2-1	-	TGCAGTGCTCGCCTTCAAGGGGAGCAGTTCTTC	CSARLQGEQFF
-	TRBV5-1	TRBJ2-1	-	TGCGCCAGCAGCTTAGTAGGGGGGCCTTCCGATGAGCAGTTCTTC	CASSLVGGPSDEQFF
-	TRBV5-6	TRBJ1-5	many	TGTGCCAGCAGCAAAGGGGCCAATCAGCCCCAGCATTTT	CASSKGANQPQHF
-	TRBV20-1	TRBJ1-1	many	TGCAGTGCTAGAGGGGGCAGGTACGGTGAAGCTTTCTTT	CSARGGRYGEAFF
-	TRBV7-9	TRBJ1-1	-	TGTGCCAGCAGCTCGCTGGGAGGTAGGAACACTGAAGCTTTCTTT	CASSSLGGRNTEAFF
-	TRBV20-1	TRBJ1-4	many	TGCAGTGCTAGAAGCTTCGACGAAAAACTGTTTTTT	CSARSFDEKLFF
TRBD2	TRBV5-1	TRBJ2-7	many	TGCGCCAGCAGCTCGTTGTCACTAGCGGGAATCTACGAGCAGTACTTC	CASSSLSLAGIYEQYF
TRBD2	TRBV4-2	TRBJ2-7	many	TGTGCCAGCAGCCCAGGACTAGCGCTATCCTACGAGCAGTACTTC	CASSPGLALSYEQYF